These 24 T cell receptor beta chains came from one sample sequenced in a study of blood T cell repertoires in COVID-19. The data were produced by immunoSEQ multiplex PCR, yet TCRdb's version contains in-frame clones alone and is incomplete. The repertoire has 150,000 to 160,000 clones, 80% of them found once; the top ten carry roughly 0.6%. Specimen: peripheral blood. Every receptor here comes from a man in his 60s with acute or convalescent COVID-19.

This chain links TRBV7-9 with TRBJ1-3; no clear D gene. Trimming left V 5 bases short and J 0 bases short, with 11 bases between. The germline gives CDR1 SEHNR, CDR2 FQNEAQ (reference sequence). The CDR3 has 15 amino acids. The CDR3 region has the DNA TGTGCCAGCAGCCTGGAGGTGAGCTCTGGAAACACCATATATTTT. Its translation is CASSLEVSSGNTIYF.

This clone was counted between two and nine times. The chain joins TRBV4-1 to TRBJ2-3; 10 bases are a match to TRBD2. Germline CDR1 MGHRA, CDR2 YSYEKL. There are 18 residues in the CDR3. Germline trimming cut 2 bases from V and 5 bases from J; bases unmatched to any gene: 13. The CDR3 region is CASSQQRLSSGGRDTQYF. The CDR3 DNA is TGCGCCAGCAGCCAACAACGACTCTCTAGCGGGGGAAGAGATACGCAGTATTTT.

The chain has TRBV28 and TRBJ1-2, with TRBD1 identical over 11 bases. Germline CDR1 reads MDHEN; CDR2 reads SYDVKM. The CDR3 length is 14 residues. Trimming removed 7 bases from V and 7 bases from J; junction bases left unmatched: 8. DNA for the CDR3: TGTGCCAGCACAAACGCCGGGACAGGGGGTGGCTACACCTTC. It encodes CASTNAGTGGGYTF.

The chain recombines TRBV9 with TRBJ2-1; D is unclear. Germline V gene data show CDR1 as SGDLS and CDR2 as YYNGEE. Trimming left V 5 bases short and J 3 bases short, with 9 bases between. There are 13 residues in the CDR3. The CDR3 coding sequence is TGTGCCAGCAGTTTCACAGTCTACAATGAGCAGTTCTTC. Its protein product is CASSFTVYNEQFF. Supplemented by reference TRBV9 and TRBJ2-1, the full variable domain reads DSGVTQTPKHLITATGQRVTLRCSPRSGDLSVYWYQQSLDQGLQFLIQYYNGEERAKGNILERFSAQQFPDLHSELNLSSLELGDSALYFCASSFTVYNEQFFGPGTRLTVL.

The V call is TRBV7-3, the J call TRBJ2-3; 10 bases align to TRBD2. Germline lookup yields CDR1 SGHTA and CDR2 FQGTGA. The junction had 2 bases not matched to a gene; V was cut back by 4 bases and J by 4 bases. This CDR3 spans 14 amino acids. The CDR3 DNA reads TGTGCCAGCAGCTCCGGGACTAGCGCAGATACGCAGTATTTT. This sequence encodes CASSSGTSADTQYF.

This rearrangement joins TRBV15 to TRBJ1-4, with a tentative D call TRBD1 (6 bases). This CDR3 is built from 14 residues. The germline V gene encodes CDR1 LNHNV and CDR2 YYDKDF (reference sequence). V lost 4 bases to trimming and J lost 2 bases, with 8 bases between them. This CDR3 is CATSTQGTNEKLFF. The CDR3 nucleotides read TGTGCCACCAGCACTCAGGGGACTAATGAAAAACTGTTTTTT. Supplemented by reference TRBV15 and TRBJ1-4, the full variable domain reads DAMVIQNPRYQVTQFGKPVTLSCSQTLNHNVMYWYQQKSSQAPKLLFHYYDKDFNNEADTPDNFQSRRPNTSFCFLDIRSPGLGDTAMYLCATSTQGTNEKLFFGSGTQLSVL.

This chain uses TRBV20-1 with TRBJ2-7; 8 bases agree with TRBD1. This CDR3 is 13 amino acids long. V trimming: 3 bases; J trimming: 2 bases; junction bases outside the gene matches: 3. Per germline, CDR1 DFQATT and CDR2 SNEGSKA (reference sequence). As DNA, the CDR3 is TGCAGTGCTAGTGGACAGGGAACCTACGAGCAGTACTTC. Its translation: CSASGQGTYEQYF.

The rearrangement joins TRBV5-4 to TRBJ2-3; 9 bases are shared with TRBD2. The CDR3 consists of 16 residues. The J segment lost 3 bases and the V segment lost 0 bases, leaving 5 bases of the junction unmatched. The germline gives CDR1 SGHNT, CDR2 YYREEE (reference sequence). As DNA, the CDR3 is TGTGCCAGCAGCTTGGTTAGCGGGGGAGCGACAGATACGCAGTATTTT. Amino acids: CASSLVSGGATDTQYF.

V gene TRBV9 combines with J gene TRBJ1-4, with D possibly matching TRBD1 (5 bases). CDR3 length: 13 residues. Germline V lookup: CDR1 SGDLS, CDR2 YYNGEE. Trimming stripped 4 bases from V and 8 bases from J, with 12 bases between. Here the CDR3 reads CASSLRVGEKLFF. The CDR3 bases are TGTGCCAGCAGCCTCAGGGTTGGCGAAAAACTGTTTTTT.

As for this clone: At the DNA level, this CDR3 is encoded by other sequences in the same sample as well. The chain couples TRBV4-2 to TRBJ2-1; D gene unclear. Germline CDR1 LGHNA, CDR2 YNFKEQ. The CDR3 totals 13 residues. Deletions cut 1 base from V and 4 bases from J, with 5 bases between. Written as DNA, the CDR3 is TGTGCCAGCAGCCAAGGCGGTTACAATGAGCAGTTCTTC. As protein: CASSQGGYNEQFF.

V and J are TRBV7-8 and TRBJ2-1, with TRBD2 matching 11 bases. V was clipped by 1 base and J by 6 bases; unmatched bases: 2. CDR1 is SGHVS, CDR2 FQNEAQ, per germline. There are 15 residues in the CDR3. The CDR3 loop reads CASSLGLAGFNEQFF. The CDR3 region has the DNA TGTGCCAGCAGCTTAGGACTAGCGGGGTTCAATGAGCAGTTCTTC.

This rearrangement joins TRBV6-2 or TRBV6-3 to TRBJ1-2, with D tentatively TRBD1 (6 bases). The CDR3 is 16 amino acids. Germline V lookup: CDR1 MNHEY, CDR2 SVGEGT. V lost 0 bases, J lost 11 bases, and 22 bases lay in between. The DNA of the CDR3 is TGTGCCAGCAGTTACTCGAATGGGGGCGGAGGCGGTGGTTACACCTTC. This gives the protein CASSYSNGGGGGGYTF.

The genes are TRBV9 and TRBJ2-2, with a possible D match to TRBD2 (6 bases). Germline values: CDR1 SGDLS, CDR2 YYNGEE. The CDR3 has 15 residues. V dropped 4 bases and J dropped 2 bases, with 12 bases sitting between them. CDR3 region: CASSIGLLNTGELFF. The CDR3 bases are TGTGCCAGCAGCATTGGACTACTTAACACCGGGGAGCTGTTTTTT.

The V gene is TRBV11-2, the J gene TRBJ1-1; D might be TRBD1 (5 bases). In germline, CDR1 is SGHAT, CDR2 FQNNGV. V was cut by 2 bases and J by 4 bases, with 20 bases left in between. CDR3 length: 17 residues. The CDR3 DNA sequence: TGTGCCAGCAGCTTAAAATTTGGTGGCAGGGTCACCACTGAAGCTTTCTTT. Protein: CASSLKFGGRVTTEAFF.

CDR3 residues: CASSWTGVSTDTQYF. CDR3 nucleotide sequence: TGCGCCAGCAGCTGGACAGGGGTCAGCACAGATACGCAGTATTTT. The chain is built from TRBV5-1 and TRBJ2-3; 9 positions match TRBD1. The V segment lost 3 bases and the J segment 0 bases; nucleotides outside the gene matches: 2. This CDR3 has 15 amino acids. Germline CDR1 is SGHRS and CDR2 is YFSETQ. The full variable domain, in which reference TRBV5-1 and TRBJ2-3 provide the parts outside the CDR3, is KAGVTQTPRYLIKTRGQQVTLSCSPISGHRSVSWYQQTPGQGLQFLFEYFSETQRNKGNFPGRFSGRQFSNSRSEMNVSTLELGDSALYLCASSWTGVSTDTQYFGPGTRLTVL.

The chain uses TRBV3-1 (or the pseudogene TRBV3-2) and TRBJ2-2, with TRBD1 matching 10 bases. Germline loops: CDR1 LGHDT, CDR2 YNNKEL (reference sequence). J lost 6 bases, V lost 4 bases, and 2 bases had no gene match. The CDR3 consists of 14 residues. DNA for the CDR3: TGTGCCAGCAGCCGGGGACAGGGGCCCGGGGAGCTGTTTTTT. This gives the protein CASSRGQGPGELFF.

The rearrangement joins TRBV6-5 to TRBJ2-2, with 7 bases identical to TRBD2. V shed 7 bases and J 0 bases; nucleotides not matched to a gene: 5. The CDR3 loop spans 15 amino acids. Per germline, CDR1 MNHEY and CDR2 SVGAGI. The CDR3 DNA reads as TGTGCCAGCATCCGAGCGGGGACGAACACCGGGGAGCTGTTTTTT. Amino acid sequence: CASIRAGTNTGELFF.

This CDR3 reads CASSLGADRNTEAFF. The CDR3 DNA reads as TGCGCCAGCAGCTTGGGGGCCGACAGGAACACTGAAGCTTTCTTT. The chain employs TRBV5-1 and TRBJ1-1; TRBD1 is a possible D gene (5 bases). The CDR3 contains 15 residues. The V and J ends lost 0 bases and 1 base respectively, with 10 bases between them. Germline CDR1 SGHRS, CDR2 YFSETQ.

The V and J genes are TRBV7-9 and TRBJ2-7; 9 nucleotides agree with TRBD1. V was pared by 5 bases and J by 6 bases, with 17 bases of the junction left unmatched. The CDR3 length is 17 residues. CDR1 is SEHNR and CDR2 is FQNEAQ in the germline V gene (reference sequence). The CDR3 nucleotides read TGTGCCAGCAGCCTAAGAGCCGCGGGACAGGGTGAGCCCGAGCAGTACTTC. Translation gives CASSLRAAGQGEPEQYF.

The J gene is TRBJ2-2, the V gene TRBV7-6; TRBD2 aligns across 11 bases. V lost 1 base to trimming and J lost 0 bases; unmatched junction nucleotides: 4. The length of the CDR3 is 18 residues. The germline gives CDR1 SGHVS, CDR2 FNYEAQ. The CDR3 loop reads CASSLELAGASNTGELFF. CDR3 sequence (DNA): TGTGCCAGCAGCTTAGAACTAGCGGGGGCCTCGAACACCGGGGAGCTGTTTTTT.

This clone was counted a single time. This rearrangement joins TRBV5-6 to TRBJ2-3; 8 bases agree with TRBD2. Per the germline V gene, CDR1 is SGHDT and CDR2 is YYEEEE. The CDR3 loop spans 16 amino acids. V lost 0 bases to trimming and J lost 6 bases; unmatched junction nucleotides: 9. The DNA of the CDR3 is TGTGCCAGCAGCTTGGAGCGACTAGCGACGGCCGATACGCAGTATTTT. Translating it yields CASSLERLATADTQYF.

The rearrangement uses TRBV29-1 and TRBJ1-2; D is uncertain. The germline gives CDR1 SQVTM, CDR2 ANQGSEA. The V gene lost 0 bases and the J gene lost 8 bases, with 4 bases spanning the gap. The CDR3 has 10 amino acids. CDR3: CSVEEEGYTF. CDR3 coding DNA: TGCAGCGTTGAAGAGGAGGGCTACACCTTC.

The V gene is TRBV3-1 (or the pseudogene TRBV3-2), the J gene TRBJ1-4, with 8 bases lining up with TRBD1. Germline V gene data show CDR1 as LGHDT and CDR2 as YNNKEL (reference sequence). This CDR3 is built from 15 residues. Germline trimming cut 0 bases from V and 6 bases from J; bases unmatched to any gene: 3. CDR3 DNA sequence: TGTGCCAGCAGCCAAGAGACAGGGGTGTATGAAAAACTGTTTTTT. Translation gives CASSQETGVYEKLFF.

The V gene is TRBV4-1, the J gene TRBJ1-2; 7 nucleotides align to TRBD1. V shed 0 bases and J 4 bases; nucleotides not matched to a gene: 2. CDR1 is MGHRA, CDR2 YSYEKL, per germline. The CDR3 has 14 residues. The CDR3 region is CASSQDGTVYGYTF. The CDR3 DNA is TGCGCCAGCAGCCAAGACGGGACAGTCTATGGCTACACCTTC.